These 13 T cell receptor beta chains originate from one sample sequenced in a study of glioma-infiltrating T cells. TCR alpha and beta CDR3 regions were amplified from RNA using iRepertoire nested multiplex PCR. TCRdb itself ran the multiplex PCR reads through MiXCR, one entry per CDR3 protein. Of 3,000 to 5,000 distinct CDR3 sequences listed, over 80% are singletons. The source material was glioma tissue, nonneoplastic brain tissue, or PBMCs (not recorded which). These receptors originate from a human donor with low-grade glioma or glioblastoma, undergoing nonglioma brain surgery, or in good health (not recorded which).

Only a few counts were recorded for this clonotype. A library made for alpha chains picked up this beta chain off target, so its size means little. CDR3 DNA sequence: TGTGCCAGCAGTTACCTACGTGGCGGGGGAGGCTACACCTTC. Translation: CASSYLRGGGGYTF. The chain recombines TRBV6-2 or TRBV6-3 with TRBJ1-2, with D possibly matching TRBD1 (5 bases). V was trimmed by 2 bases and J by 8 bases, leaving 15 bases between them. The CDR3 spans 14 residues. The V gene's germline CDR1 is MNHEY and CDR2 SVGEGT.

For this clonotype: With the library built for alpha chains, this beta chain is off target and its frequency is not meaningful. The rearrangement joins TRBV25-1 to TRBJ2-4; tentatively, D is TRBD1 (6 bases). Germline loops: CDR1 MGHDK, CDR2 SYGVNS. V was trimmed by 4 bases and J by 5 bases, leaving 6 bases between them. The CDR3 runs to 12 residues. CDR3 in DNA: TGTGCCAGCAGTGGGACAGAAAACATTCAGTACTTC. Translating it yields CASSGTENIQYF.

Turning to this clonotype: Within a library made for alpha chains, this beta chain is off target, and its count is uninformative. This chain connects TRBV7-2 to TRBJ1-1; D gene ambiguous. The CDR3 extends over 16 amino acids. The V end was cut by 1 base, the J end by 0 bases, with 12 bases between. Looked up from germline, CDR1 is SGHTA and CDR2 is FQGNSA. Here the CDR3 reads CASSLVSGIMNTEAFF. The CDR3 DNA reads as TGTGCCAGCAGCTTAGTGTCCGGGATCATGAACACTGAAGCTTTCTTT.

In this sample, this clonotype turned up once. Because this beta chain is a stray read in a library intended to capture alpha chains, its abundance should not be given much weight. V and J are TRBV2 and TRBJ1-5, with a tentative D call TRBD1 (5 bases). V was trimmed by 2 bases and J by 4 bases, leaving 9 bases between them. The CDR3 has 14 residues. CDR1 is SNHLY, CDR2 FYNNEI, per germline. As DNA, the CDR3 is TGTGCCAGCAGTGAATGGGGGGAAAATCAGCCCCAGCATTTT. It codes for CASSEWGENQPQHF. The whole variable domain, filled in from reference TRBV2 and TRBJ1-5, reads EPEVTQTPSHQVTQMGQEVILRCVPISNHLYFYWYRQILGQKVEFLVSFYNNEISEKSEIFDDQFSVERPDGSNFTLKIRSTKLEDSAMYFCASSEWGENQPQHFGDGTRLSIL.

In regard to this clonotype: This beta chain turned up in a library designed for alpha chains; as an off-target read, its abundance says little. This chain links TRBV6-9 with TRBJ1-1, with D maybe TRBD1 (6 bases). This CDR3 has 15 residues. Germline V gives CDR1 MNHGY, CDR2 SVAAGI. Trimming left V 4 bases short and J 6 bases short, with 18 bases between. The chain's CDR3 is CASSSALGGRAEAFF. CDR3 nucleotides: TGTGCCAGCAGTTCCGCGTTGGGGGGGCGCGCTGAAGCTTTCTTT.

As concerns this clonotype: This beta chain was picked up by a library intended for alpha chains and is off target, so its count carries little meaning. This chain connects TRBV20-1 to TRBJ1-1; 7 bases line up with TRBD1. V was clipped by 1 base and J by 1 base; unmatched bases: 9. Germline V gene lookup returns CDR1 DFQATT and CDR2 SNEGSKA (reference sequence). This CDR3 contains 16 residues. The CDR3 spells CSARGRDRDRNTEAFF. CDR3 nucleotide sequence: TGCAGTGCTAGAGGTAGAGACCGGGACAGGAACACTGAAGCTTTCTTT.

As concerns this clonotype: This beta chain represents an off-target read in a library built for alpha chains; its size is of limited meaning. The chain joins TRBV7-9 to TRBJ2-1, with D unresolved. The DNA end is a closer match to TRBJ2-5, so the J assignment may be wrong. Germline V gene data show CDR1 as SEHNR and CDR2 as FQNEAQ (reference sequence). The length of the CDR3 is 12 residues. CDR3 amino acids: CASSLAMETQYF. DNA for the CDR3: TGTGCCAGCAGCTTAGCTATGGAGACCCAGTACTTC.

In regard to this clonotype: This beta chain is a stray sequence in a library constructed for alpha chains; its clone size is not meaningful. The rearrangement links TRBV7-8 to TRBJ2-7; D might be TRBD1 or TRBD2, each matching 5 bases. Between the trimmed V and J ends, which lost 1 base and 1 base, there was a span of 11 bases. Germline V CDR1 and CDR2: SGHVS, FQNEAQ. CDR3 length: 15 residues. CDR3 nucleotides: TGTGCCAGCAGCTTAGTCCAGGGACCTTCCTACGAGCAGTACTTC. Its protein product is CASSLVQGPSYEQYF.

Regarding this clonotype: One end of the junction fails to match germline, which may point to a read error. The size of this beta chain means little, since it is a stray read in a library made for alpha chains. The chain employs TRBV15 and TRBJ2-5; D may be TRBD1 or TRBD2 (5 bases each). The CDR3 is 13 amino acids. Germline V CDR1 and CDR2: LNHNV, YYDKDF (reference sequence). The chain's CDR3 is CATSAHNRDPLHF. The CDR3 bases are TGTGCCACCAGCGCCCATAACCGGGACCCTTTGCATTTC.

As to this clonotype: Little can be read into the size of this beta chain, an off-target read in a library designed for alpha chains. This rearrangement joins TRBV6-6 to TRBJ2-4; D tentatively fits TRBD1 or TRBD2 (5 bases each). Trimming removed 5 bases at V and 15 bases at J, with 14 bases between. Germline V gene data show CDR1 as MNHNY and CDR2 as SVGAGI (reference sequence). CDR3 length equals 11 residues. The CDR3 DNA sequence: TGTGCCAGCAGTGGGACGGGTGCTGGGTACTTC. Protein sequence: CASSGTGAGYF.

Comment on this clonotype: Little can be read into the size of this beta chain, an off-target read in a library designed for alpha chains. V and J are TRBV6-5 and TRBJ2-3; 9 nucleotides line up with TRBD1. Per germline, CDR1 MNHEY and CDR2 SVGAGI. The CDR3 contains 14 residues. J was trimmed by 3 bases and V by 6 bases; bases with no gene match: 4. In DNA, the CDR3 is TGTGCCAGCAGAACAGGGGGCGGTACAGATACGCAGTATTTT. It encodes CASRTGGGTDTQYF.

A word on this clonotype: Since the library was made to target alpha chains, this beta chain is a stray read and its abundance is not meaningful. J is TRBJ2-1 and V is TRBV10-2; D gene ambiguous. Germline V CDR1 and CDR2: WSHSY, SAAADI. V lost 6 bases, J lost 9 bases, and 18 bases lay in between. The CDR3 contains 14 residues. CDR3 sequence (DNA): TGCGCCAGCAGCCTAGGCGTTGTGAGTCCTGAGCAGTTCTTC. Its translation is CASSLGVVSPEQFF.

Remarks on this clonotype: Within a library made for alpha chains, this beta chain is off target, and its count is uninformative. The J gene is TRBJ1-1, the V gene TRBV28; D remains unclear. The V end lost 6 bases, the J end lost 1 base, and 9 bases lay between the germline ends. Per germline, CDR1 MDHEN and CDR2 SYDVKM. This CDR3 is 13 amino acids long. The CDR3 DNA reads TGTGCCAGCAGACCAGGTTGGAACACTGAAGCTTTCTTT. Protein: CASRPGWNTEAFF. The variable domain in full, with the rest retrieved from reference TRBV28 and TRBJ1-1, is DVKVTQSSRYLVKRTGEKVFLECVQDMDHENMFWYRQDPGLGLRLIYFSYDVKMKEKGDIPEGYSVSREKKERFSLILESASTNQTSMYLCASRPGWNTEAFFGQGTRLTVV.